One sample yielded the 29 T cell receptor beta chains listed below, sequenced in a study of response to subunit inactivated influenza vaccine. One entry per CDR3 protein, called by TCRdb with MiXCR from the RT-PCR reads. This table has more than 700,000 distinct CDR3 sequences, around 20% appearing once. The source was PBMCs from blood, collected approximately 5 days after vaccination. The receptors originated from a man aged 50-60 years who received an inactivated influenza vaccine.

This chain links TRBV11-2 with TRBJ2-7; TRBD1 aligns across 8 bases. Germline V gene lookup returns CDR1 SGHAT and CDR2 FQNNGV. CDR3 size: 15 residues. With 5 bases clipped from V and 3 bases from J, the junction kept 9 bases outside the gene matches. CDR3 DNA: TGTGCCAGCAGCCCGACCTCCGGACAGGGCTACGAGCAGTACTTC. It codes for CASSPTSGQGYEQYF.

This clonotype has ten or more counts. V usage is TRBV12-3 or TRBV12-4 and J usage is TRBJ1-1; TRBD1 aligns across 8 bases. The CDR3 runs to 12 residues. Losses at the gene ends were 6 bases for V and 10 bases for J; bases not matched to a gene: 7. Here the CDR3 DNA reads TGTGCCAGCAGCTTAACAGGGGGACGAGCTTTCTTT. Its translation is CASSLTGGRAFF.

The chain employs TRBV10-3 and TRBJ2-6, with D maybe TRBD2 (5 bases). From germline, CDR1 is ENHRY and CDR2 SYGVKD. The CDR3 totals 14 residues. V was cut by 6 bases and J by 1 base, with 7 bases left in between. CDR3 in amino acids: CAIREASGANVLTF. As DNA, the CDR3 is TGTGCCATCAGGGAGGCGTCTGGGGCCAACGTCCTGACTTTC.

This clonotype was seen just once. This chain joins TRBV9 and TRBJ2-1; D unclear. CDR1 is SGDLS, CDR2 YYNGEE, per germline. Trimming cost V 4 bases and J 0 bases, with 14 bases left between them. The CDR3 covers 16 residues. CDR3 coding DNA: TGTGCCAGCAGCCTCGTTAGTGAAGGCTCCTACAATGAGCAGTTCTTC. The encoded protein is CASSLVSEGSYNEQFF.

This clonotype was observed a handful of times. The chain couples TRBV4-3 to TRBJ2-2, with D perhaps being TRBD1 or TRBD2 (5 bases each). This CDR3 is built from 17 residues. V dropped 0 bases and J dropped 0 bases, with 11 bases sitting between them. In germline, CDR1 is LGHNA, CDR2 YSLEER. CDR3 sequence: CASSQDAGGSNTGELFF. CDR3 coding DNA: TGCGCCAGCAGCCAAGATGCTGGGGGATCGAACACCGGGGAGCTGTTTTTT.

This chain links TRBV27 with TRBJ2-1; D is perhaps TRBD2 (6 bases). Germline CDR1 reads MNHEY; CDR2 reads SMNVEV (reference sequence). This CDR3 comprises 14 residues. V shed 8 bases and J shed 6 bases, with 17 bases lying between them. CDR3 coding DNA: TGTGCCAGCCACCCCACCGGGGGTTTCAATGAGCAGTTCTTC. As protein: CASHPTGGFNEQFF.

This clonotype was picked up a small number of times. CDR3 sequence: CASSYQMDRSNSPLHF. The CDR3 bases are TGTGCCAGCAGTTACCAGATGGACAGGAGTAATTCACCCCTCCACTTT. The chain is built from TRBV6-5 and TRBJ1-6, with 7 nucleotides matching TRBD1. Germline V lookup: CDR1 MNHEY, CDR2 SVGAGI. V shed 2 bases, J shed 6 bases, and the junction held 7 bases outside the gene matches. This CDR3 has 16 residues.

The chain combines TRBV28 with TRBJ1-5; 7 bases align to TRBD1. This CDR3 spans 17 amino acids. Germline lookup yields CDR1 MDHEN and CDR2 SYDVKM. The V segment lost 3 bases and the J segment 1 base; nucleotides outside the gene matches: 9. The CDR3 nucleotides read TGTGCCAGCAGTTTCTGGTCAGGGGGATTAAGCAATCAGCCCCAGCATTTT. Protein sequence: CASSFWSGGLSNQPQHF.

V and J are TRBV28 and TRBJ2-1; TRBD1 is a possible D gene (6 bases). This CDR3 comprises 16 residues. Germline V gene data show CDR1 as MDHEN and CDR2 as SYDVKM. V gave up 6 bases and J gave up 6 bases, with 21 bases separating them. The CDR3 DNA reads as TGTGCCAGCAGGACGATCGACAGGACAGTGGGCAATGAGCAGTTCTTC. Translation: CASRTIDRTVGNEQFF.

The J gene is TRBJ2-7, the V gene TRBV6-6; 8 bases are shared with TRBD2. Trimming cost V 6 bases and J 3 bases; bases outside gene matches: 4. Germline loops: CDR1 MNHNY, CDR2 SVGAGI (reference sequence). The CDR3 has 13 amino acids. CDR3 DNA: TGTGCCAGCAGCCCGGGGGGGCGCTACGAGCAGTACTTC. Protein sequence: CASSPGGRYEQYF.

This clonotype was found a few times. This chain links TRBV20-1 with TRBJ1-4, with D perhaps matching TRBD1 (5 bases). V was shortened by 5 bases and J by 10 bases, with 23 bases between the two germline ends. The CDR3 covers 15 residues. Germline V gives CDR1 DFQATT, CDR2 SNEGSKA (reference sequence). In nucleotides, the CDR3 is TGCAGTGCTCGTCAAGCCGGGACGGGGTTACGAAAACTGTTTTTT. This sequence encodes CSARQAGTGLRKLFF.

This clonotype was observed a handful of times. This CDR3 reads CASRGLTLGITDTQYF. CDR3 in DNA: TGCGCCAGCAGGGGACTCACCCTTGGAATCACAGATACGCAGTATTTT. The chain is built from TRBV5-1 and TRBJ2-3, with a weak D call TRBD2 (6 bases). This CDR3 has 16 residues. Looked up from germline, CDR1 is SGHRS and CDR2 is YFSETQ. Trimming removed 5 bases at V and 2 bases at J, with 18 bases between. Full variable domain (remainder filled in from reference TRBV5-1 and TRBJ2-3): KAGVTQTPRYLIKTRGQQVTLSCSPISGHRSVSWYQQTPGQGLQFLFEYFSETQRNKGNFPGRFSGRQFSNSRSEMNVSTLELGDSALYLCASRGLTLGITDTQYFGPGTRLTVL.

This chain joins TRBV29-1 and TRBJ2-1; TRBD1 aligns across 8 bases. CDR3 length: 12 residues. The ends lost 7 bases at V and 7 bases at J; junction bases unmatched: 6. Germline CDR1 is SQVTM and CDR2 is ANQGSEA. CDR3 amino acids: CSAVTGANEQFF. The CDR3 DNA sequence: TGCAGCGCCGTGACAGGGGCTAATGAGCAGTTCTTC.

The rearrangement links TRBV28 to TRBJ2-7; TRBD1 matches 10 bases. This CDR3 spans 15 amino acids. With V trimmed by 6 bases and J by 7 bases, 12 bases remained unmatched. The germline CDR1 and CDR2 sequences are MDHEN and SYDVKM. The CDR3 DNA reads TGTGCCAGCAGGACAGGGGGCACAGGTGAGGGTGAGCAGTACTTC. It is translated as CASRTGGTGEGEQYF.

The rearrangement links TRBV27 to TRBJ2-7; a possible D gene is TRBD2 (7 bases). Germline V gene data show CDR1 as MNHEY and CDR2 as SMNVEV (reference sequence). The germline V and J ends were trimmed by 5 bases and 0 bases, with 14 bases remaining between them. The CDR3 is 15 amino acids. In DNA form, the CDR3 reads TGTGCCAGCAGTATAGGGGGGGGCCTCTCCTACGAGCAGTACTTC. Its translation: CASSIGGGLSYEQYF.

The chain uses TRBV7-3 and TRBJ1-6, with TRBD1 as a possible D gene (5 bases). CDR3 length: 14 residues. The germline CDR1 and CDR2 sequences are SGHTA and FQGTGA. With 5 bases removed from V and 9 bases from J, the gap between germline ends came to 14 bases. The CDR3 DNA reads TGTGCCAGCAGCGCCGGACAACCGGGTTCACCCCTCCACTTT. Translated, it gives CASSAGQPGSPLHF.

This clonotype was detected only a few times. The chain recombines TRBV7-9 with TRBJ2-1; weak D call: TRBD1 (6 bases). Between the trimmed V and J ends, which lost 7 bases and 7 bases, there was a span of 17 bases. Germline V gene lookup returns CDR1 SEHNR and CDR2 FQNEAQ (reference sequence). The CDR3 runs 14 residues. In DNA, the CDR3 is TGTGCCAGCATGCCCCTGACAGGTAGAAATGAGCAGTTCTTC. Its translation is CASMPLTGRNEQFF.

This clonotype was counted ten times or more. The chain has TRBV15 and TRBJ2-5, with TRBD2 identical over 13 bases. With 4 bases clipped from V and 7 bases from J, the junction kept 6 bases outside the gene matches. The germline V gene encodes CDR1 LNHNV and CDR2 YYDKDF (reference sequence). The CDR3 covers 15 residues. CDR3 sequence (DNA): TGTGCCACCAGCAAGGGACTAGCGGGATCGGGGACCCAGTACTTC. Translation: CATSKGLAGSGTQYF.

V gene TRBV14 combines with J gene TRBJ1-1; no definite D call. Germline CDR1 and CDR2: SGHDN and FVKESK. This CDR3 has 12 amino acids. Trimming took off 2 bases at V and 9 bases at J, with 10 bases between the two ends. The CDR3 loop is CASSQLGSKAFF. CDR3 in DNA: TGTGCCAGCAGCCAATTGGGGTCGAAAGCTTTCTTT. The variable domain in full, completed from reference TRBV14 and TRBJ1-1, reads EAGVTQFPSHSVIEKGQTVTLRCDPISGHDNLYWYRRVMGKEIKFLLHFVKESKQDESGMPNNRFLAERTGGTYSTLKVQPAELEDSGVYFCASSQLGSKAFFGQGTRLTVV.

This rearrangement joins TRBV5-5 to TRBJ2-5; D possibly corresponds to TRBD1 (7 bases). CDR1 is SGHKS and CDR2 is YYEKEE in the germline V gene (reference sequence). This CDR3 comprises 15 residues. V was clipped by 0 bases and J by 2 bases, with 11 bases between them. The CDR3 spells CASSLVQGGQETQYF. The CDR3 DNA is TGTGCCAGCAGCTTGGTGCAGGGGGGACAAGAGACCCAGTACTTC.

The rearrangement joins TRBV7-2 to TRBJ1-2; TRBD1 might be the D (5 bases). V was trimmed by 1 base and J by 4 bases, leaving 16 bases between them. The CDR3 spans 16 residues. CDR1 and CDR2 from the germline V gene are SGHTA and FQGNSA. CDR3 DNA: TGTGCCAGCAGCTTAGTCCACGGGGGTCCGGGCTATGGCTACACCTTC. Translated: CASSLVHGGPGYGYTF.

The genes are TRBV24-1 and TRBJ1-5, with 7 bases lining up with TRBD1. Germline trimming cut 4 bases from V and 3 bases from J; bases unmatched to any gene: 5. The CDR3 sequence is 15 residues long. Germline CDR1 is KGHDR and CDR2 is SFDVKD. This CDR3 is CATSDAQGFNQPQHF. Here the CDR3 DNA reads TGTGCCACCAGTGACGCACAGGGGTTCAATCAGCCCCAGCATTTT.

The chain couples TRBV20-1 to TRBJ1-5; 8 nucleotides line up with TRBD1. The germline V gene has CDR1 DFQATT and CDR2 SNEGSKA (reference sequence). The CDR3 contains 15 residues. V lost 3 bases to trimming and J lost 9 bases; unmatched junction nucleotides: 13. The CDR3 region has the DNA TGCAGTGCTAGTGCTCCCTCGGACAGGGCGGGGCCCCAGCATTTT. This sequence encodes CSASAPSDRAGPQHF.

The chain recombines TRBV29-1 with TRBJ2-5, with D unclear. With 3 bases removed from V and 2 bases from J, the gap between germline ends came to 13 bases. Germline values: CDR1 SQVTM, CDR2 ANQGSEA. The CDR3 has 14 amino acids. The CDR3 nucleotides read TGCAGCGTTGAGTTCAGTAGAACTCAAGAGACCCAGTACTTC. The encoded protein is CSVEFSRTQETQYF.

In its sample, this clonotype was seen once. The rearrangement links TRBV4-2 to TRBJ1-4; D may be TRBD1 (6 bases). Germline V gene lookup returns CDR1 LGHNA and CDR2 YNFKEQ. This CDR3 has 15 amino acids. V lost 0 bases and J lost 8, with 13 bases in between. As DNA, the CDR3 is TGTGCCAGCAGCCAAGATTGGTCAGGGGAGGAAAAACTGTTTTTT. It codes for CASSQDWSGEEKLFF.

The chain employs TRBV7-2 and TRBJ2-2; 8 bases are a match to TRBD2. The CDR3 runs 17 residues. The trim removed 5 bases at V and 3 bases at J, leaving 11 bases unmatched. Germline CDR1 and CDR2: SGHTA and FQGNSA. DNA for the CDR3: TGTGCCAGCAGCCCAACTAGCGGAACTTTTTACACCGGGGAGCTGTTTTTT. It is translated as CASSPTSGTFYTGELFF.

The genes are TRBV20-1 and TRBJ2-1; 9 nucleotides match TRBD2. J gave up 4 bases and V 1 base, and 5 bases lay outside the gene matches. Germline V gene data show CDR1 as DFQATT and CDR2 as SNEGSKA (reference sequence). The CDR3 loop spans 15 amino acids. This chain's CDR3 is CSARVLAGVYNEQFF. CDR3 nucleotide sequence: TGCAGTGCTAGAGTTTTAGCGGGAGTGTACAATGAGCAGTTCTTC.

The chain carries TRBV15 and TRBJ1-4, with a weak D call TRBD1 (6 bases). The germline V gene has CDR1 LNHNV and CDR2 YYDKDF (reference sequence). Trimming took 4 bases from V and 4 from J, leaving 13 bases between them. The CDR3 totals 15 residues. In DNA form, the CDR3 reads TGTGCCACCAGCAACAAGACAGGCAATAATGAAAAACTGTTTTTT. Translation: CATSNKTGNNEKLFF.

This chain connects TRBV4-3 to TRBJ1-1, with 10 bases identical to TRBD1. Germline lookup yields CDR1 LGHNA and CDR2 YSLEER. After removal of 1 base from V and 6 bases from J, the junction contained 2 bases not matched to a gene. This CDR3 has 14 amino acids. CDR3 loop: CASSQVGQGAEAFF. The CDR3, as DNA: TGCGCCAGCAGCCAAGTCGGACAGGGGGCTGAAGCTTTCTTT.